This T cell receptor (beta chain) was sequenced in a study of monozygotic twins with inflammatory bowel disease. Regarding the study as a whole: Clonotypes shared with others were fewer in IBD patients than in healthy twins, especially with disease activity.

cDNA was made in eight separate reactions per sample. A 6-nucleotide sample barcode was carried by the UMIs, which template switching added. Reanalyzing the 5' RACE reads, TCRdb keeps one entry per CDR3 protein, without DNA. The table for this sample gives fewer than 550,000 distinct CDR3 sequences. Concerning this clonotype: What it binds is not known.

This CDR3 region has 13 residues. Germline V gives CDR1 MNHNS, CDR2 SASEGT. The receptor was isolated from a human donor with ulcerative colitis or Crohn's disease, or a healthy co-twin of an affected twin (not recorded which). What was sequenced was blood. V usage is TRBV6-1 and J usage is TRBJ2-2; TCRdb gives TRBD2 as the D gene, but with no DNA this cannot be confirmed. CDR3 in amino acids: CASRDTLVGELFF.